Sequencing of this T cell receptor (beta chain) was carried out in a study of CD8+ T cells in alopecia areata (dated by TCRdb to 2017 to 2018). Regarding the research as a whole: Treated patients were enrolled in an open-label pilot trial of oral tofacitinib, 5 to 10 mg twice daily, for moderate-to-severe alopecia areata. RNA came from the PAXgene miRNA kit for fixed scalp, the miRNeasy kit for PBMCs, and the RNeasy kit for mouse skin. The SALT score, which quantifies the percentage of affected scalp surface area, was used to measure disease severity in treated patients. Amplification of TCRbeta CDR3 regions was done by immunoSEQ multiplex PCR using 35 Vbeta forward primers and 13 Jbeta reverse primers. Scalp clonality was compared across normal scalp (n=4), patchy alopecia areata scalp (n=8), and alopecia totalis/universalis scalp (n=8). Patients stayed on tofacitinib for 6 to 18 months and then had 6 months of follow-up off drug so that delayed response and recurrence could be assessed. Biopsies were taken from tofacitinib-treated patients at baseline and again at 4 and 24 weeks into treatment, and several of those patients also had a later scalp biopsy. Human TCRbeta sequencing covered scalp tissue and sorted CD4+ and CD8+ peripheral blood T cells from patchy and totalis/universalis alopecia areata patients and healthy controls. The study used high-throughput TCRbeta sequencing to examine T cell clonal expansion in alopecia areata, in both the C3H/HeJ mouse model and human patients. Beyond this particular receptor, the publication reports: Tofacitinib significantly lowered scalp clonality and the number of expanded CD8+ clones among the top 100 scalp clones. Lesional scalp, especially in alopecia totalis/universalis, showed higher clonality and more expanded CD8+ clones than normal scalp, suggesting antigenic drive. Resident alphabeta T cells in normal human skin are also sequenced, complicating scalp TCR repertoire analysis, unlike mouse skin dominated by gammadelta T cells. Many expanded lesional clones were found to persist in scalp and blood during tofacitinib treatment, and relapse after treatment cessation may be partly explained by this persistence. The treated cohort was small, with a single nonresponder, so links between baseline CD8+ expansion and response need larger studies. Shared TCR sequences between patients were less evident than in mice, which may be partly attributable to HLA diversity in the patient population.

In light of the paper, this sample's treatment or condition label describes: oral pan-JAK inhibitor, 5-10 mg twice daily. Peripheral blood and lesional scalp punch biopsies were obtained from patients with alopecia areata. PBMCs were isolated by density centrifugation and stained for CD3, CD4 and CD8, after which CD4+ and CD8+ T cells were sorted on a FACSAria. The CDR3 runs 18 amino acids, cysteine and phenylalanine included. Just CDR3 DNA is preserved here, 54 bases in frame from base 1. The junction shows trimming of 2 bases on V and 2 bases on J, and the gene matches do not reach 11 bases of it. CDR1 and CDR2 are drawn from the germline V gene: SGHRS, YFSETQ. Library generation was performed with the immunoSEQ multiplex PCR assay. To provide template for TCR sequencing, every sample had RNA extracted and reverse transcribed into cDNA. SuperScript III was used to make first-strand cDNA, primed with a 2:1 mix of oligo-dT and random hexamers. A synthetic immune receptor repertoire was used to gauge amplification bias, and whatever bias remained was removed computationally. The paper's processing steps were these. Raw reads were preprocessed for error removal, and CDR3 was defined according to IMGT conventions as running from the conserved cysteine to phenylalanine. To get clonality, Shannon entropy was normalized by log2 of the number of productive unique TCRs and the result was subtracted from 1. Whether scalp clones were CD4 or CD8 was inferred by matching scalp TCRbeta sequences against CD4 and CD8 repertoires sorted from blood. The table comes from immuneACCESS by way of TCRdb, which keeps in-frame sequences with V and J called. Part of the clones is missing from these tables; in studies checked, under half for an unresolved V gene and the rest for unknown reasons. The DNA gave D and trimming, while V, J and clone size come from that table. The table for this sample lists 200,000 to 250,000 clones; over 40% of them were counted only once. Together, the top ten hold roughly 2.6% of the sample.

About this clone itself: Its cognate antigen has yet to be identified. Base quality data are lacking; no much larger clone is found one base away.

In this chain, TRBV5-1 is recombined with TRBJ1-5; 9 bases in between match TRBD1. The clonotype comes from a human donor with alopecia areata. Sequences were derived from CD4+ T cells sorted from blood, sampled between weeks 36 and 40, from a patient treated with tofacitinib. In nucleotide form, the sequence is TGCGCCAGCAGCTTAATTCCCGGGACAGGGACGGGCAATCAGCCCCAGCATTTT. This is translated as CASSLIPGTGTGNQPQHF. The full variable domain, completed from the reference TRBV5-1 and TRBJ1-5 proteins outside the CDR3, reads KAGVTQTPRYLIKTRGQQVTLSCSPISGHRSVSWYQQTPGQGLQFLFEYFSETQRNKGNFPGRFSGRQFSNSRSEMNVSTLELGDSALYLCASSLIPGTGTGNQPQHFGDGTRLSIL.